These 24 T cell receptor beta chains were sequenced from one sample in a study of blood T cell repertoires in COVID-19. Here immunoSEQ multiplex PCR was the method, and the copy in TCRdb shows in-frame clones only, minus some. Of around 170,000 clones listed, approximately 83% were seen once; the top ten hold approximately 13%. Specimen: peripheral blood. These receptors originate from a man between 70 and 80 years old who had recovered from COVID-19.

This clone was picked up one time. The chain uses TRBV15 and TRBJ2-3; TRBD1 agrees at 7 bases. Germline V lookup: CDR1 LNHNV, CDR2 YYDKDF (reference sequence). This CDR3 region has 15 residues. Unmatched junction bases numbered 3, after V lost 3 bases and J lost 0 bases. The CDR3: CATSSGTASTDTQYF. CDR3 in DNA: TGTGCCACCAGCAGTGGGACAGCTAGCACAGATACGCAGTATTTT.

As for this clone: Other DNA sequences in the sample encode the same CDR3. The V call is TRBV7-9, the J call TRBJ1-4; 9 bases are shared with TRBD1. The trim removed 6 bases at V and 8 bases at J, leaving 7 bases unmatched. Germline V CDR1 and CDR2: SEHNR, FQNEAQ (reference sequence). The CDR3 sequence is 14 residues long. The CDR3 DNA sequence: TGTGCCAGCAGTTTGGGACAGGGAGGAGAAAAACTGTTTTTT. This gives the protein CASSLGQGGEKLFF.

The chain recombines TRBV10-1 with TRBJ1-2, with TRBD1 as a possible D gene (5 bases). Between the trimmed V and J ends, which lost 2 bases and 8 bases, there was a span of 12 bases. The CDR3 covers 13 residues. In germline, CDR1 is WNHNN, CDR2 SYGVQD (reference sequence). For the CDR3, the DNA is TGCGCCAGCAGTGAGGCGGGGGGTCAAGGCTACACCTTC. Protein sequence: CASSEAGGQGYTF.

Written as DNA, the CDR3 is TGTGCCAGCAGCCTTGAATGGCGGGGCCGAGGGTACGAGCAGTACTTC. Protein: CASSLEWRGRGYEQYF. This chain joins TRBV11-2 and TRBJ2-7, with D possibly matching TRBD2 (6 bases). The CDR3 has 16 residues. Per germline, CDR1 SGHAT and CDR2 FQNNGV. Trimming removed 5 bases at V and 4 bases at J, with 21 bases between.

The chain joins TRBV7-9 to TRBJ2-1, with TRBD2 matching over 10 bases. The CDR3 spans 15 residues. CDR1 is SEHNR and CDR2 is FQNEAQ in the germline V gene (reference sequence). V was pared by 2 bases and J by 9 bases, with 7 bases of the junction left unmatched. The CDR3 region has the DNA TGTGCCAGCAGCTTACAGCGGGAGGGCCTTATTGAGCAGTTCTTC. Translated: CASSLQREGLIEQFF.

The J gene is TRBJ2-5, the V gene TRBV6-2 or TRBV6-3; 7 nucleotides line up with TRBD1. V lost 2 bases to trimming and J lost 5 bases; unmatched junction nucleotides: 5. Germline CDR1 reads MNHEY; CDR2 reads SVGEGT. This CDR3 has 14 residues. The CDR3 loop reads CASSYGTDLETQYF. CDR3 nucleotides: TGTGCCAGCAGTTACGGGACAGATCTCGAGACCCAGTACTTC.

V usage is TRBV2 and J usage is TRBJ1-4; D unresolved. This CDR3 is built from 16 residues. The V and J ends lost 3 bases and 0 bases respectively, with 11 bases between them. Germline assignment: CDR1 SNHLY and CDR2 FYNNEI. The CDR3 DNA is TGTGCCAGCAGTGACTTAGCGTCAACAACTAATGAAAAACTGTTTTTT. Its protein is CASSDLASTTNEKLFF.

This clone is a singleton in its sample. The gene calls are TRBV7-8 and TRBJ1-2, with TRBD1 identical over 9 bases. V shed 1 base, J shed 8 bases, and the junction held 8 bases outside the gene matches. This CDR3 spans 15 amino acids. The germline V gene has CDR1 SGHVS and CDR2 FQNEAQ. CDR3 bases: TGTGCCAGCAGCTTAGTAGCGGGACAGGGTCGCGGCTACACCTTC. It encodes CASSLVAGQGRGYTF.

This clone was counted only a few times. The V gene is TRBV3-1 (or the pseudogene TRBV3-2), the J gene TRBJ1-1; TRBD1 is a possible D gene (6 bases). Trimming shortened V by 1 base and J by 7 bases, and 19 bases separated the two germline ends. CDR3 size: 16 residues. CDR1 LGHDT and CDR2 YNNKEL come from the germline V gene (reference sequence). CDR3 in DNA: TGTGCCAGCAGCCAAGCGGGATCGGGGGGCGCAGGTGAAGCTTTCTTT. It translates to CASSQAGSGGAGEAFF.

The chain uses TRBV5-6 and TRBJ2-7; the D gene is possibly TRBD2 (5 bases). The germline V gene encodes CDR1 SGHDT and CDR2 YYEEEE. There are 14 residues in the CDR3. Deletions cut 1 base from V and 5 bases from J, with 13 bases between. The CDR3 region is CASSLTRVKDEQYF. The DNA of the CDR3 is TGTGCCAGCAGCTTGACTAGAGTGAAGGACGAGCAGTACTTC.

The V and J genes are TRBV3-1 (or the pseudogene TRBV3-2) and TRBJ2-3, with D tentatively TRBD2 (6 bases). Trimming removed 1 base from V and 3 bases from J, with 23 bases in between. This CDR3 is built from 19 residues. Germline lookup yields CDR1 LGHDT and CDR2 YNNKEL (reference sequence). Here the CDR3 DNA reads TGTGCCAGCAGCCAAGCACCCAGCAGGGAGGCTAGTGGGACAGATACGCAGTATTTT. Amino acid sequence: CASSQAPSREASGTDTQYF.

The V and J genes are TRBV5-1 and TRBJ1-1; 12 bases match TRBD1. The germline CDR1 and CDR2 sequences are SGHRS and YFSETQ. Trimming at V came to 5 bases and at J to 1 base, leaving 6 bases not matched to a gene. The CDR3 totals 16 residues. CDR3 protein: CASSTGGQGANTEAFF. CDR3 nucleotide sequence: TGCGCCAGCAGTACGGGGGGACAGGGGGCGAACACTGAAGCTTTCTTT.

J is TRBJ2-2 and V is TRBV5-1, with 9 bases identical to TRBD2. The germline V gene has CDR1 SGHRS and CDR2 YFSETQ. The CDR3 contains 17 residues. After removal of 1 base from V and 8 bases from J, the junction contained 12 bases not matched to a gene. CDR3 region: CASSLRSGLAGSGELFF. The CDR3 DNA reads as TGCGCCAGCAGCTTGCGGTCGGGGCTAGCGGGATCTGGGGAGCTGTTTTTT.

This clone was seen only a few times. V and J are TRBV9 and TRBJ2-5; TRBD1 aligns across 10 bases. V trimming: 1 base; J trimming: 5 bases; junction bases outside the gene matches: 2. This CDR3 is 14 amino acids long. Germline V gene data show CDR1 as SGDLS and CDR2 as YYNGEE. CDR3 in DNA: TGTGCCAGCAGCGTATGGACAGGGGGGGAGACCCAGTACTTC. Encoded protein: CASSVWTGGETQYF.

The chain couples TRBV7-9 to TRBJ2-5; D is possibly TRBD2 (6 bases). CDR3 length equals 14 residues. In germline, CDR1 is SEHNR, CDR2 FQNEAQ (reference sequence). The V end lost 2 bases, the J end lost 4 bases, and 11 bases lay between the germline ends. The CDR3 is CASSLSVGGETQYF. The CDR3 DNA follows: TGTGCCAGCAGCTTATCGGTGGGAGGAGAGACCCAGTACTTC.

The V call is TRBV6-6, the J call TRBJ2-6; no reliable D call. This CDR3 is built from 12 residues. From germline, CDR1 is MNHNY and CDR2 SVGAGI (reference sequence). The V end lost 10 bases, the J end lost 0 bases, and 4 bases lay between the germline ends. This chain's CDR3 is CAIFSGANVLTF. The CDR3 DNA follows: TGTGCCATATTCTCTGGGGCCAACGTCCTGACTTTC.

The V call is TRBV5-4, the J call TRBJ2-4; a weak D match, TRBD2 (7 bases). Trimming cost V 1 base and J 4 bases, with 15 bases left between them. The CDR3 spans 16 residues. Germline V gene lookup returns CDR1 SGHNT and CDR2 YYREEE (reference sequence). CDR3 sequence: CASSLFSGRGKNIQYF. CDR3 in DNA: TGTGCCAGCAGCTTGTTTTCGGGGAGGGGGAAAAACATTCAGTACTTC.

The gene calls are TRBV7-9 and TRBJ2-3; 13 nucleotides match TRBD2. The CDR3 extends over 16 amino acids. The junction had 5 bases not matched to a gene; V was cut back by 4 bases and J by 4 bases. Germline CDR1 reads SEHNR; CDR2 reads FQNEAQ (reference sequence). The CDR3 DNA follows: TGTGCCAGCAGCTCCCGGACTAGCGGGAGTGCAGATACGCAGTATTTT. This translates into CASSSRTSGSADTQYF.

The CDR3 loop is CASSVAWGSTDTQYF. In DNA, the CDR3 is TGTGCCAGCAGCGTAGCATGGGGCAGCACAGATACGCAGTATTTT. This chain connects TRBV5-4 to TRBJ2-3; D might be TRBD1 (5 bases). CDR1 and CDR2 (germline): SGHNT, YYREEE (reference sequence). This CDR3 comprises 15 residues. Trimming left V 4 bases short and J 0 bases short, with 12 bases between.

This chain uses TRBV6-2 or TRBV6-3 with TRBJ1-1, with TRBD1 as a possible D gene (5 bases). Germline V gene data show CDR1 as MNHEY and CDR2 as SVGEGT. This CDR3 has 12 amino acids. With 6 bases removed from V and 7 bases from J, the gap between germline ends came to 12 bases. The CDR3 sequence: CASSEQADEAFF. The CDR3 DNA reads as TGTGCCAGCAGCGAACAGGCAGATGAAGCTTTCTTT.

The CDR3 loop is CASSYGQASYEQYF. CDR3 nucleotide sequence: TGTGCCAGCAGTTATGGACAGGCGTCCTACGAGCAGTACTTC. V gene TRBV5-4 combines with J gene TRBJ2-7; 7 bases line up with TRBD1. From germline, CDR1 is SGHNT and CDR2 YYREEE (reference sequence). Trimming at V came to 5 bases and at J to 1 base, leaving 6 bases not matched to a gene. The CDR3 has 14 amino acids.

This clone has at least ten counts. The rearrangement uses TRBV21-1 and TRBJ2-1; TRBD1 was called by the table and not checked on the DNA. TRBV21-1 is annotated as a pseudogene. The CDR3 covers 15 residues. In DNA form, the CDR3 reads TGTGCCAGCACCGGGACAGTTCTCTCCTACAATGAGCAGTTCTTC. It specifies CASTGTVLSYNEQFF.

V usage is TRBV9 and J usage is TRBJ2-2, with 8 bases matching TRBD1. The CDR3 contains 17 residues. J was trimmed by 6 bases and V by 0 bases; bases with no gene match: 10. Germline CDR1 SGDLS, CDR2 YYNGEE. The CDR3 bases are TGTGCCAGCAGCGTAGCTGGAGGACAGGGTGGGGCCGGGGAGCTGTTTTTT. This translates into CASSVAGGQGGAGELFF.

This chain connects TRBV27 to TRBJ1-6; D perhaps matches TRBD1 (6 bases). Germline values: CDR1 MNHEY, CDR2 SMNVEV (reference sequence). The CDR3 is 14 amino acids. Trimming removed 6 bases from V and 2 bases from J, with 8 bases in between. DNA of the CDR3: TGTGCCAGCAGCCGGGACACCTATAATTCACCCCTCCACTTT. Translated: CASSRDTYNSPLHF.